The source of this T cell receptor beta chain is a study of identical twins. Each CDR3 protein gets one entry after TCRdb re-called the 5' RACE reads with MiXCR. This table holds about 660,000 distinct CDR3 sequences, 8.6% found once. With no exceptions, donors were healthy Caucasians. Overall study findings and caveats: Cord blood beta clonotypes that were abundant carried fewer insertions, and memory repertoires showed no such trend. Conclusions were based on cross-sectional statistical analysis, without following the same donors.

This clonotype was observed a few times. Its target is not known. These data were also filed under a second study, of yellow fever vaccine responses in identical twins.

Source material: PBMCs. The clonotype comes from a young woman in good health.

The CDR3: CASSFQGTSVGETQYF. The CDR3 DNA reads TGTGCCAGCAGTTTCCAAGGGACTAGCGTGGGAGAGACCCAGTACTTC. This chain links TRBV28 with TRBJ2-5; 10 positions agree with TRBD2. CDR3 length equals 16 residues. With 3 bases clipped from V and 4 bases from J, the junction kept 8 bases outside the gene matches. CDR1 is MDHEN and CDR2 is SYDVKM in the germline V gene.